This T cell receptor (beta chain) was documented in a study of response to subunit inactivated influenza vaccine. General study findings and limits: The authors suggested that every seasonal influenza vaccination recruits few new T cells.

This clonotype was recorded at least ten times. Its target is not known. Germline assignment: CDR1 DFQATT and CDR2 SNEGSKA (reference sequence). Between the trimmed V and J ends, which lost 3 bases and 8 bases, there was a span of 16 bases. The CDR3 is made up of 13 amino acids. TCRdb independently ran MiXCR on the RT-PCR reads; one entry per CDR3 protein. The sample holds around 150,000 distinct CDR3 sequences, about a tenth seen once. The sequence came from a middle-aged man who received an inactivated influenza vaccine. The chain uses TRBV20-1 and TRBJ1-2; no firm D call. The source material was non-naive T cells sorted from PBMCs, sampled about 40 days after vaccination. CDR3 residues: CSARTPRRRGYTF. The CDR3 coding sequence is TGCAGTGCTAGGACTCCTCGACGGCGAGGCTACACCTTC.